This TCR beta chain was identified in a study of beta chain features in type 1 diabetes. Whole-study results and caveats: Shorter TCRB CDR3s, moderately but significantly so, marked every one of the four CD4+ subsets in Type 1 diabetes patients.

This clone showed up just a few times. As yet, its antigen is unknown. All of the isolated RNA was reverse transcribed, so expressed TCRB transcripts were sequenced. Profiled with immunoSEQ multiplex PCR; TCRdb holds only in-frame clones, not every one. The data hold under 550,000 clones, with 10% to 12% observed a single time. Trimming removed 4 bases at V and 0 bases at J, with 9 bases between. The CDR3 spans 13 residues. Germline V gene lookup returns CDR1 SQVTM and CDR2 ANQGSEA. The clonotype comes from a woman aged 18-30 years in good health. The source material was naive CD4+ T cells from blood. The chain links TRBV29-1 to TRBJ1-1; D is unresolved. CDR3 protein: CSVVRQMNTEAFF. In DNA form, the CDR3 reads TGCAGCGTTGTCCGGCAGATGAACACTGAAGCTTTCTTT.